This TCR beta chain was profiled in a study of blood T cell repertoires in COVID-19. Study details: Some COVID-19 samples were acute and others convalescent; all came from the United States, Italy and Spain. PBMCs, B-cell-depleted T cells, or T cells were the source of the cDNA or gDNA that made up the material.

The germline CDR1 and CDR2 sequences are SGHVS and FNYEAQ. The CDR3 loop spans 19 amino acids. V was clipped by 1 base and J by 4 bases; unmatched bases: 13. The authors' processing: Researchers report that nucleated cell counts were estimated from reference gene primer amplification. This table comes from immunoSEQ multiplex PCR, and its TCRdb copy is limited to in-frame clones, with some not included. That table furnishes V, J and clone size, whereas the DNA furnished D and trimming. The table shows more than 200,000 clones, with around 84% occurring only once. The receptor comes from a woman in her thirties or forties who had recovered from COVID-19. This chain connects TRBV7-6 to TRBJ2-5; 12 positions agree with TRBD2. Sequences were obtained from peripheral blood. The CDR3 region is CASSLGFRTSGIRLETQYF. CDR3 DNA sequence: TGTGCCAGCAGCTTAGGGTTTCGGACTAGCGGGATTCGGCTAGAGACCCAGTACTTC.